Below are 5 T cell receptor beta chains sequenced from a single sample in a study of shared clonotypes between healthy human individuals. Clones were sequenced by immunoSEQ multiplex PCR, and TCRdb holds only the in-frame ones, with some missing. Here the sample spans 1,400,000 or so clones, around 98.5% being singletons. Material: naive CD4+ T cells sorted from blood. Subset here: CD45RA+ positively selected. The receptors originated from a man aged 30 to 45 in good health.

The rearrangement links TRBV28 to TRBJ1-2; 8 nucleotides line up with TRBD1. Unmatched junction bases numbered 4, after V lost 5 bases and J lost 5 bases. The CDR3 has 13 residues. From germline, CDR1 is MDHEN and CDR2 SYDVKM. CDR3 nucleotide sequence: TGTGCCAGCAGTCCCAGGGGGCGGTATGGCTACACCTTC. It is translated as CASSPRGRYGYTF.

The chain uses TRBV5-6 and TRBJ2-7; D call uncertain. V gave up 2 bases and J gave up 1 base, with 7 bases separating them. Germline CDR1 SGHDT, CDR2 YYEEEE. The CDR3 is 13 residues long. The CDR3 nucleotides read TGTGCCAGCAGCTTTGAGAGGTCCTACGAGCAGTACTTC. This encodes CASSFERSYEQYF.

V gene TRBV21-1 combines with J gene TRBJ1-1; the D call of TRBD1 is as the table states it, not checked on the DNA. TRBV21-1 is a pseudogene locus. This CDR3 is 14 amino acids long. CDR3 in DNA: TGTGCCAGCAGCTATGACAGGTTGGACACTGAAGCTTTCTTT. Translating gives CASSYDRLDTEAFF.

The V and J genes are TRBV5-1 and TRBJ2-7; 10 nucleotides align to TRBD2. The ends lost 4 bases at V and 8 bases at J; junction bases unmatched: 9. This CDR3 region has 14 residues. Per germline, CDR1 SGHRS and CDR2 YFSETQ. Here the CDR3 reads CASSPGLADGQQYF. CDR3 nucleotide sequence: TGCGCCAGCAGCCCTGGACTAGCGGACGGGCAGCAGTACTTC.

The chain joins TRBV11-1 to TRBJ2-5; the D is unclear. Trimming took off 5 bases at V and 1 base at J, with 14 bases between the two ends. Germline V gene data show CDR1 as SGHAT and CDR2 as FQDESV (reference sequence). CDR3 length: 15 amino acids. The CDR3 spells CASSPGRVLQETQYF. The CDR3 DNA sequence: TGTGCCAGCAGCCCCGGTAGGGTCCTCCAAGAGACCCAGTACTTC.